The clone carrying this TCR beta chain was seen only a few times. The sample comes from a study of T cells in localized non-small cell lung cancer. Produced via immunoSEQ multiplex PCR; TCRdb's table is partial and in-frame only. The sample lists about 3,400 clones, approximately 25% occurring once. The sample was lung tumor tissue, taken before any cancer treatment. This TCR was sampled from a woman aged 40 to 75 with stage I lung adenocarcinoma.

Written as DNA, the CDR3 is TGCGCCAGCAGCCAAGATATGTCTAGCGGGGGGAACAATGAGCAGTTCTTC. Translated: CASSQDMSSGGNNEQFF. The genes are TRBV1 and TRBJ2-1; TRBD2 was called by the table and not checked on the DNA. TRBV1 is shown as a pseudogene. CDR3 length: 17 residues.